The 9 T cell receptor beta chains listed next were all sequenced from one sample in a study of CD8 T cells in ankylosing spondylitis. From the 5' RACE reads, TCRdb called clonotypes with MiXCR, one entry per CDR3 protein. The table has 250,000 to 350,000 distinct CDR3 sequences, around 20% seen once. Sequencing was carried out using blood, either unsorted or a sorted T cell fraction (not recorded which). Receptors were obtained from a female donor with ankylosing spondylitis or in good health (not recorded which).

This clonotype showed up just a few times. This chain joins TRBV7-2 and TRBJ2-7; 7 nucleotides match TRBD1. The germline V gene encodes CDR1 SGHTA and CDR2 FQGNSA. The CDR3 loop spans 17 amino acids. Germline trimming cut 2 bases from V and 0 bases from J; bases unmatched to any gene: 10. CDR3 in amino acids: CASSLSGHRGSSYEQYF. The CDR3 nucleotides are TGTGCCAGCAGCTTATCGGGGCACAGGGGAAGCTCCTACGAGCAGTACTTC.

This clonotype was detected only a few times. This chain links TRBV6-1 with TRBJ1-1; TRBD1 aligns across 9 bases. This CDR3 region has 14 residues. The V gene's germline CDR1 is MNHNS and CDR2 SASEGT. With V trimmed by 7 bases and J by 1 base, 4 bases remained unmatched. CDR3 DNA: TGTGCCAGCATCAAGGGACAGGGGAACACTGAAGCTTTCTTT. Amino acid sequence: CASIKGQGNTEAFF.

This clonotype was seen repeatedly, ten times or more. The chain links TRBV6-1 to TRBJ1-2; 7 nucleotides match TRBD1. The CDR3 runs 15 residues. V lost 11 bases and J lost 2; bases outside the gene matches: 14. Germline V lookup: CDR1 MNHNS, CDR2 SASEGT. The CDR3, as DNA: TGTGCCGGCGAGACCAGGGGGGCGCGGAACTATGGCTACACCTTC. Residues: CAGETRGARNYGYTF.

This clonotype was counted a few times. The genes are TRBV7-6 and TRBJ2-1; D gene uncertain. Per germline, CDR1 SGHVS and CDR2 FNYEAQ. The CDR3 is 16 amino acids. Trimming left V 2 bases short and J 4 bases short, with 15 bases between. CDR3 sequence: CASSLKGDARYNEQFF. The CDR3 bases are TGTGCCAGCAGCTTAAAAGGTGACGCGCGATACAATGAGCAGTTCTTC.

At least ten counts were recorded for this clonotype. V gene TRBV6-1 combines with J gene TRBJ2-1, with 7 bases aligning to TRBD1. The CDR3 is made up of 16 amino acids. Germline-derived CDR1 and CDR2 are MNHNS and SASEGT. V lost 6 bases to trimming and J lost 0 bases; unmatched junction nucleotides: 8. CDR3 DNA: TGTGCCAGCAGCCGTACCGGGACAGACTCCTACAATGAGCAGTTCTTC. As protein: CASSRTGTDSYNEQFF.

This clonotype was counted between two and nine times. This chain uses TRBV7-3 with TRBJ2-2, with a tentative D call TRBD2 (5 bases). This CDR3 has 15 amino acids. Germline V CDR1 and CDR2: SGHTA, FQGTGA. The V gene lost 2 bases and the J gene lost 3 bases, with 10 bases spanning the gap. CDR3 protein: CASSLDPRDTGELFF. The CDR3 DNA reads as TGTGCCAGCAGCTTAGACCCGCGGGACACCGGGGAGCTGTTTTTT.

This chain connects TRBV7-8 to TRBJ2-7, with TRBD2 identical over 9 bases. V shed 1 base and J 4 bases; nucleotides not matched to a gene: 11. This CDR3 is built from 17 residues. Germline assignment: CDR1 SGHVS and CDR2 FQNEAQ. The CDR3 region is CASSLGGTSGLPYEQYF. CDR3 bases: TGTGCCAGCAGCTTAGGGGGAACTAGCGGGCTCCCTTACGAGCAGTACTTC.

The CDR3 DNA reads as TGTGCCAGCAGTTCTAGGACAGGTCCAGATACGCAGTATTTT. Protein product: CASSSRTGPDTQYF. The V call is TRBV7-2, the J call TRBJ2-3; TRBD1 matches 7 bases. The CDR3 covers 14 residues. Germline CDR1 and CDR2: SGHTA and FQGNSA. V trimming: 6 bases; J trimming: 4 bases; junction bases outside the gene matches: 7.

V and J are TRBV20-1 and TRBJ2-3, with 10 bases aligning to TRBD2. The CDR3 has 15 residues. Looked up from germline, CDR1 is DFQATT and CDR2 is SNEGSKA (reference sequence). Trimming removed 3 bases from V and 6 bases from J; junction bases left unmatched: 9. CDR3 loop: CSASDWSSGSDTQYF. The DNA of the CDR3 is TGCAGTGCTAGCGATTGGTCTAGCGGGAGTGATACGCAGTATTTT.